This TCR beta chain is drawn from a study of blood T cell repertoires in COVID-19. A Seattle source enrolled patients during active infection and followed them longitudinally. This clone was observed a single time. Additional DNA sequences in this sample encode the identical CDR3. Trimming at V came to 4 bases and at J to 5 bases, leaving 2 bases not matched to a gene. This CDR3 region has 13 residues. CDR1 GTSNPN and CDR2 SVGIG come from the germline V gene (reference sequence). Assay used: immunoSEQ multiplex PCR; TCRdb lists only in-frame clones, some missing. The data show about 360,000 clones, approximately 86% seen once.

J is TRBJ1-6 and V is TRBV30; 7 positions agree with TRBD1. The TCR originated in a woman aged 60-75 years with COVID-19, enrolled during active disease. Material for sequencing was peripheral blood. The CDR3 DNA sequence: TGTGCCTGGACGGGACAGAATAATTCACCCCTCCACTTT. Translating gives CAWTGQNNSPLHF.